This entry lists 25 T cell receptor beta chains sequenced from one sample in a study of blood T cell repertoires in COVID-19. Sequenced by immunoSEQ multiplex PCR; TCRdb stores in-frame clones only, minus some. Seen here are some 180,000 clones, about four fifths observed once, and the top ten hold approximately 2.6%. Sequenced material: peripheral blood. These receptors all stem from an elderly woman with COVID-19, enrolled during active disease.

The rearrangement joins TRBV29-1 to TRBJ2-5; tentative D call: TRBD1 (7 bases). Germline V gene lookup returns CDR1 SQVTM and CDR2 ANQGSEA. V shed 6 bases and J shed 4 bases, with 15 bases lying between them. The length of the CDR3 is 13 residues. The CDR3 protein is CSVGHRGGETQYF. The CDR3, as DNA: TGCAGCGTCGGGCACAGGGGAGGAGAGACCCAGTACTTC.

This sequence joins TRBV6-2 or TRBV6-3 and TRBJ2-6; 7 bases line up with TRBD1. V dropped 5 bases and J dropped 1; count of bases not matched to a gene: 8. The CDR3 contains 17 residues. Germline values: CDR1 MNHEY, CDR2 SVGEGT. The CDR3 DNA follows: TGTGCCAGCAGTACTGACAGGGTCAGGTCTGGGGCCAACGTCCTGACTTTC. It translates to CASSTDRVRSGANVLTF.

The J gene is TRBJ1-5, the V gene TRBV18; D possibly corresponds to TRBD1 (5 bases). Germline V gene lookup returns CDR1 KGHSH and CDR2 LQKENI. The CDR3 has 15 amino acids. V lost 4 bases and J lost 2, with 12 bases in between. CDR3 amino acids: CASSRGGFGNQPQHF. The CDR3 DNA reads TGTGCCAGCTCACGGGGGGGATTCGGCAATCAGCCCCAGCATTTT.

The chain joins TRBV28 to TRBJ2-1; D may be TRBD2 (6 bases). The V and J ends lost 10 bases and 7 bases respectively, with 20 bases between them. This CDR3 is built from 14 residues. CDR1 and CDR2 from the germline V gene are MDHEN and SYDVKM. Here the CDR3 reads CANLGVGSHNEQFF. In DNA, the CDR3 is TGTGCCAACCTGGGGGTCGGGAGTCATAATGAGCAGTTCTTC.

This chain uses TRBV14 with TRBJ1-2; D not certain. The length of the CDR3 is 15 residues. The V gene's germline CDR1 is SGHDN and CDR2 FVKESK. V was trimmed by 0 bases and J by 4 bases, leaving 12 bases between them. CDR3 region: CASSQDPGRSYGYTF. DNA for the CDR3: TGTGCCAGCAGCCAAGATCCCGGTCGGAGCTATGGCTACACCTTC.

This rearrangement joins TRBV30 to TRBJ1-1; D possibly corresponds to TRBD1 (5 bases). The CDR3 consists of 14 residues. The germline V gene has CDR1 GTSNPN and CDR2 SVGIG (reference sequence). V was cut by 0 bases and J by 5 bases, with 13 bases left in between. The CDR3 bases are TGTGCCTGGAGTGTAAACCAGGGTGGGACTGAAGCTTTCTTT. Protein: CAWSVNQGGTEAFF. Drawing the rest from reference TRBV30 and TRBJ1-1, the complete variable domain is SQTIHQWPATLVQPVGSPLSLECTVEGTSNPNLYWYRQAAGRGLQLLFYSVGIGQISSEVPQNLSASRPQDRQFILSSKKLLLSDSGFYLCAWSVNQGGTEAFFGQGTRLTVV.

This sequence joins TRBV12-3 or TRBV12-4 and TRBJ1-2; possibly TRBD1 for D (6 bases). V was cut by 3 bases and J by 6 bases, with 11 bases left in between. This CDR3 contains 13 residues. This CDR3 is CASSFRGKDGYTF. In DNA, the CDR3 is TGTGCCAGCAGTTTCAGGGGCAAGGATGGCTACACCTTC.

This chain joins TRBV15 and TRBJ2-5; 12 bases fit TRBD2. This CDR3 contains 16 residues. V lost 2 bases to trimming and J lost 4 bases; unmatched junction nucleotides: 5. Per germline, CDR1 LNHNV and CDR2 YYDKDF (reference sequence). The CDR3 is CATSRSSSGGAETQYF. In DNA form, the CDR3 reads TGTGCCACCAGCAGATCCTCTAGCGGGGGGGCAGAGACCCAGTACTTC.

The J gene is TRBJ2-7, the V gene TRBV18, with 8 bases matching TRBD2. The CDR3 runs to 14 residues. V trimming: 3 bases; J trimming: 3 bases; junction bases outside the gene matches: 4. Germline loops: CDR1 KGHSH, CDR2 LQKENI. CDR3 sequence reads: CASSPGRGDYEQYF. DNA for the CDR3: TGTGCCAGCTCACCGGGGCGGGGGGACTACGAGCAGTACTTC.

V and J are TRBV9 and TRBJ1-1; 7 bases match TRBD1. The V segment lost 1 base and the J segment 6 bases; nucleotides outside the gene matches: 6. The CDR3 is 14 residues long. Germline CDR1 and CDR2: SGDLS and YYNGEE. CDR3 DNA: TGTGCCAGCAGCGTAATGGGACAGACCCCTGAAGCTTTCTTT. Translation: CASSVMGQTPEAFF.

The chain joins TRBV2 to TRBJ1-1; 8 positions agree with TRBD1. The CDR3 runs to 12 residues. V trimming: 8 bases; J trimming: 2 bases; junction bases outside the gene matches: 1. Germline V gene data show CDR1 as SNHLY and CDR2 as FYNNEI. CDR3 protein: CASDRGNTEAFF. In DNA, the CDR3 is TGTGCCAGCGACAGGGGTAACACTGAAGCTTTCTTT.

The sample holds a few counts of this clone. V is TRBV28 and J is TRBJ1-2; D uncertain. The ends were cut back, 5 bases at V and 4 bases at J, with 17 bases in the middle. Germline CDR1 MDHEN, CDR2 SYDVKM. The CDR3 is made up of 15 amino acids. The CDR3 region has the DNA TGTGCCAGCAGTCCCCCGGGAAGCACCCCCTATGGCTACACCTTC. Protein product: CASSPPGSTPYGYTF.

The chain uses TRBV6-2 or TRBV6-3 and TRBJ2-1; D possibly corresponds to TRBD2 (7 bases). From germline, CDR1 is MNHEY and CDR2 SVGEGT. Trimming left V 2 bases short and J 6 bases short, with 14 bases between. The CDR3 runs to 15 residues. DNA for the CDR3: TGTGCCAGCAGTTACGCGTGGGGGGGCCTCAATGAGCAGTTCTTC. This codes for CASSYAWGGLNEQFF.

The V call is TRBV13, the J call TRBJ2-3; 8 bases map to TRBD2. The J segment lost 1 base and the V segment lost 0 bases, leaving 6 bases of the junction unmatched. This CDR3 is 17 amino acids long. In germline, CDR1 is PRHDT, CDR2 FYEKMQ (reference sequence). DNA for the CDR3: TGTGCCAGCAGCTTAGGAAAAGCGGGAGCCCGCACAGATACGCAGTATTTT. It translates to CASSLGKAGARTDTQYF.

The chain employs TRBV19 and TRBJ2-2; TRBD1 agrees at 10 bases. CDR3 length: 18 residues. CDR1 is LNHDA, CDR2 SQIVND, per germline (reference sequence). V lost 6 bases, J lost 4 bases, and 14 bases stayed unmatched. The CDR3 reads CASRQPGQGLGTTGELFF. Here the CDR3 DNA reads TGTGCCAGTAGACAACCGGGACAGGGGTTGGGTACCACCGGGGAGCTGTTTTTT.

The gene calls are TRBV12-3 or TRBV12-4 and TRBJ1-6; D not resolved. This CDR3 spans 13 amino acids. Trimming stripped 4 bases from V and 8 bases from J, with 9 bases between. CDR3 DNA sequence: TGTGCCAGCAGTTGGAGGCGGGATTCACCCCTCCACTTT. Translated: CASSWRRDSPLHF.

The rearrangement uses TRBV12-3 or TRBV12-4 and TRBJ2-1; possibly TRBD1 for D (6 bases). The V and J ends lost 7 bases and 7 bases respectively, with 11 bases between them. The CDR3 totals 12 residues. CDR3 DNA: TGTGCCAGCATAACAGGGATGAATGAGCAGTTCTTC. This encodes CASITGMNEQFF.

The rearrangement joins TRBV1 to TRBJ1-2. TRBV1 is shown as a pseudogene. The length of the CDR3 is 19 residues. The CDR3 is CTSSQGTVTPGGPKDGYTF. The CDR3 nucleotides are TGCACCAGCAGCCAAGGTACAGTGACTCCGGGGGGGCCGAAAGATGGCTACACCTTC.

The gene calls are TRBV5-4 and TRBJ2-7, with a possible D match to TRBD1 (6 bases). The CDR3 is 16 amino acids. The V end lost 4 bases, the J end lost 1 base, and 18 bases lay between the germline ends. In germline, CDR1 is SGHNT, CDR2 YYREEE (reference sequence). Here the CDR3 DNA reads TGTGCCAGCAGCCGAGGTCAGGGGTCTTCTTCCTACGAGCAGTACTTC. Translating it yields CASSRGQGSSSYEQYF.

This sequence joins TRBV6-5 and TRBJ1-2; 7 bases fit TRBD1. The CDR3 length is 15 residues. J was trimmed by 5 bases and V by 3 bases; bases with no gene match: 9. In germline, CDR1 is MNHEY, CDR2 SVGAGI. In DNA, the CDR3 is TGTGCCAGCAGTTATACAGGGGAGAGAGAATATGGCTACACCTTC. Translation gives CASSYTGEREYGYTF.

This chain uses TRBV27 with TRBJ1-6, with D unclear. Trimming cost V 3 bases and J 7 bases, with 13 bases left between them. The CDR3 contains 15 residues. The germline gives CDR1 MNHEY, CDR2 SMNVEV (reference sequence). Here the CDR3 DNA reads TGTGCCAGCAGTTTTCTGGCAGCGCCGAATTCACCCCTCCACTTT. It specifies CASSFLAAPNSPLHF.

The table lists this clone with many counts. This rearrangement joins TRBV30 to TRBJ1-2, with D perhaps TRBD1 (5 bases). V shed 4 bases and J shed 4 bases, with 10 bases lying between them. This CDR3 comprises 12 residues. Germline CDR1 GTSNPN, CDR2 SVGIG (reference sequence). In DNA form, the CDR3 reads TGTGCCTGGACGCAGGGTAGCTATGGCTACACCTTC. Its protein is CAWTQGSYGYTF.

The CDR3 loop reads CASIRTSSYNEQFF. CDR3 DNA: TGTGCCAGCATTCGGACAAGCTCCTACAATGAGCAGTTCTTC. The V gene is TRBV2, the J gene TRBJ2-1; D possibly corresponds to TRBD1 (5 bases). CDR3 length: 14 residues. CDR1 and CDR2 from the germline V gene are SNHLY and FYNNEI. The V gene lost 7 bases and the J gene lost 0 bases, with 10 bases spanning the gap.

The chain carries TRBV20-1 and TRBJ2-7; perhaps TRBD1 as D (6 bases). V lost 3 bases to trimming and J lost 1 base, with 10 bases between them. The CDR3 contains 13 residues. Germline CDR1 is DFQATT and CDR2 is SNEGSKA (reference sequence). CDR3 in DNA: TGCAGTGCTAGTTCAGGGGAGTCCTACGAGCAGTACTTC. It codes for CSASSGESYEQYF.

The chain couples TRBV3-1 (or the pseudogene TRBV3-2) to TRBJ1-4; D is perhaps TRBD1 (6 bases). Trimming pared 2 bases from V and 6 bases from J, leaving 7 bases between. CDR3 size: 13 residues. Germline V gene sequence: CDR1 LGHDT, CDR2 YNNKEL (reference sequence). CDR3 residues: CASSQTGYEKLFF. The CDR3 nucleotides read TGTGCCAGCAGCCAAACAGGGTATGAAAAACTGTTTTTT.